One sample yielded the 32 T cell receptor beta chains listed below, sequenced in a study of regulatory T cells in long-lasting Graves disease (dated by TCRdb to about 2021). Explained via the paper, the time point label denotes: newly diagnosed GD, antithyroid drugs for less than 3 months. For both TCR sequencing and RNA sequencing, RNA was extracted from PBMCs using TRIzol. Library construction relied on multiplex PCR. Sequencing was performed on an Illumina HiSeq 4000. TCR beta libraries were built with iRepertoire HTBI primers and Arm-PCR amplification of CDR3 regions. The public reads were run again by TCRdb, first through fastp at Q25 and then through MiXCR, and only productive beta chains were kept. Under each unique CDR3 protein, matching rows form one entry showing the most common genes and DNA. This sample is represented by under 300,000 distinct CDR3 sequences; just over 20% of them were singletons. 11% to 15% of the sample comes from the top ten.

Specimen: peripheral blood mononuclear cells (PBMCs), collected at new diagnosis, from a patient treated with antithyroid drugs. The origin of the receptors is a female donor with Graves disease.

This clonotype showed up many times. This chain connects TRBV20-1 to TRBJ2-4, with 9 bases fitting TRBD2. Germline V gene lookup returns CDR1 DFQATT and CDR2 SNEGSKA (reference sequence). The CDR3 is 15 residues long. V lost 5 bases to trimming and J lost 5 bases; unmatched junction nucleotides: 10. The CDR3 loop reads CSAGPAGGPQNIQYF. CDR3 coding DNA: TGCAGTGCTGGACCAGCGGGAGGTCCCCAAAACATTCAGTACTTC.

This clonotype was recorded many times. This chain joins TRBV24-1 and TRBJ2-5; 10 bases map to TRBD1. The CDR3 is 17 residues long. From germline, CDR1 is KGHDR and CDR2 SFDVKD. With 2 bases clipped from V and 5 bases from J, the junction kept 10 bases outside the gene matches. CDR3 DNA sequence: TGTGCCACCAGTGATTCCTACGGGACAGGGGAATTGGAGACCCAGTACTTC. This codes for CATSDSYGTGELETQYF.

This clonotype was seen ten or more times. The chain has TRBV4-1 and TRBJ2-2, with 7 bases identical to TRBD1. With V trimmed by 0 bases and J by 6 bases, 4 bases remained unmatched. In germline, CDR1 is MGHRA, CDR2 YSYEKL. The CDR3 loop spans 15 amino acids. Here the CDR3 DNA reads TGCGCCAGCAGCCAAGATCTCCAGGGGGCCGGGGAGCTGTTTTTT. This sequence encodes CASSQDLQGAGELFF.

Ten or more counts support this clonotype. The chain uses TRBV11-2 and TRBJ2-2; 11 bases agree with TRBD1. Germline-derived CDR1 and CDR2 are SGHAT and FQNNGV. V lost 5 bases, J lost 4 bases, and 3 bases stayed unmatched. The CDR3 is 15 amino acids. The CDR3 DNA reads as TGTGCCAGCAGCCTGGGGACAGGGGGCACCGGGGAGCTGTTTTTT. Translation: CASSLGTGGTGELFF.

A remark on this clonotype: A far larger clone is one nucleotide away, so this likely arose from a read error. The rearrangement joins TRBV7-2 to TRBJ2-7; a weak D match, TRBD2 (6 bases). The CDR3 is made up of 15 amino acids. The germline gives CDR1 SGHTA, CDR2 FQGNSA. CDR3 nucleotides: TGTGCCAGCAGCGCAGTAGCGGACTCCTACAATGAGCAGCTCTTC. Its translation: CASSAVADSYNEQLF.

This clonotype was counted only a few times. The chain employs TRBV5-1 and TRBJ1-1; D possibly corresponds to TRBD1 (6 bases). V lost 0 bases and J 0 bases, leaving 9 bases between the germline ends. CDR3 length equals 15 residues. Germline CDR1 is SGHRS and CDR2 is YFSETQ. The CDR3 is CASSLGKGVNTEAFF. The CDR3 DNA follows: TGCGCCAGCAGCTTGGGAAAGGGGGTGAACACTGAAGCTTTCTTT.

There are many counts of this clonotype. This chain connects TRBV7-3 to TRBJ2-6, with 9 bases aligning to TRBD1. Looked up from germline, CDR1 is SGHTA and CDR2 is FQGTGA. There are 18 residues in the CDR3. Trimming took 1 base from V and 0 from J; bases not matched to a gene: 4. CDR3 bases: TGTGCCAGCAGCTTAAAAGGACAGGGGTACTCTGGGGCCAACGTCCTGACTTTC. Amino acids: CASSLKGQGYSGANVLTF.

Turning to this clonotype: Being one base from a much bigger clone, this may be a read error. The chain couples TRBV6-1 to TRBJ2-3, with 9 positions matching TRBD2. V shed 1 base and J 0 bases; nucleotides not matched to a gene: 5. This CDR3 spans 17 amino acids. The germline V gene encodes CDR1 MNHNS and CDR2 SASEGT. The CDR3 coding sequence is TGTGCCAGCAGTGAAGGACTAGCGGAGGCTAGCACAGATACGCAGTATTTT. Translated, it gives CASSEGLAEASTDTQYF.

This clonotype has at least ten counts. The chain combines TRBV20-1 with TRBJ2-3; 8 bases are shared with TRBD2. The CDR3 has 14 residues. The germline V gene encodes CDR1 DFQATT and CDR2 SNEGSKA (reference sequence). Germline trimming cut 1 base from V and 2 bases from J; bases unmatched to any gene: 2. The CDR3 reads CSARVAGSTDTQYF. CDR3 DNA sequence: TGCAGTGCTAGAGTAGCGGGATCCACAGATACGCAGTATTTT.

This clonotype was found a few times. The V and J genes are TRBV7-9 and TRBJ2-3, with unresolved D. The CDR3 covers 19 residues. V was clipped by 2 bases and J by 1 base, with 22 bases between them. Looked up from germline, CDR1 is SEHNR and CDR2 is FQNEAQ (reference sequence). The CDR3 region has the DNA TGTGCCAGCAGCTTATATAGCAGGACGGTGTTTCGCGGCACAGATACGCAGTATTTT. Translated, it gives CASSLYSRTVFRGTDTQYF.

This clonotype has at least ten counts. The chain is built from TRBV7-2 and TRBJ2-1; TRBD2 might be the D (6 bases). The CDR3 spans 13 residues. V lost 1 base to trimming and J lost 6 bases, with 7 bases between them. Germline CDR1 SGHTA, CDR2 FQGNSA. CDR3 DNA: TGTGCCAGCAGCTTAGGACTAGTCAATGAGCAGTTCTTC. It yields the protein CASSLGLVNEQFF.

This clonotype was seen at least ten times. The chain combines TRBV28 with TRBJ1-1; TRBD1 matches 9 bases. V was pared by 6 bases and J by 3 bases, with 8 bases of the junction left unmatched. Germline lookup yields CDR1 MDHEN and CDR2 SYDVKM. The CDR3 is 15 residues long. In DNA form, the CDR3 reads TGTGCCAGCAGATCCACAGGGGGCGGCTACACTGAAGCTTTCTTT. Translated: CASRSTGGGYTEAFF.

This clonotype was detected ten times or more. The chain employs TRBV6-9 and TRBJ1-1; D may be TRBD1 (6 bases). Germline lookup yields CDR1 MNHGY and CDR2 SVAAGI. The CDR3 consists of 14 residues. Trimming removed 3 bases from V and 9 bases from J, with 17 bases in between. The CDR3 DNA reads TGTGCCAGCAGTTACGTGGGGGGAGGACAGAAAGCTTTCTTT. Its protein is CASSYVGGGQKAFF.

V usage is TRBV12-3 or TRBV12-4 and J usage is TRBJ2-7, with 8 bases that match TRBD2. The ends lost 5 bases at V and 3 bases at J; junction bases unmatched: 6. The CDR3 has 14 amino acids. Here the CDR3 DNA reads TGTGCCAGCAGTCAAGAGGGACTAGTCTACGAGCAGTACTTC. Translated: CASSQEGLVYEQYF.

This clonotype occurred many times. The V gene is TRBV2, the J gene TRBJ1-4; D is perhaps TRBD1 (5 bases). The CDR3 extends over 12 amino acids. Germline V CDR1 and CDR2: SNHLY, FYNNEI. The germline V and J ends were trimmed by 8 bases and 4 bases, with 8 bases remaining between them. The CDR3 protein is CASQQDNEKLFF. The CDR3 DNA reads TGTGCCAGCCAACAGGATAATGAAAAACTGTTTTTT.

This clonotype appeared a few times. This chain links TRBV20-1 with TRBJ1-3, with D uncertain. This CDR3 region has 12 residues. V lost 1 base and J lost 3, with 4 bases in between. Per germline, CDR1 DFQATT and CDR2 SNEGSKA (reference sequence). The CDR3 loop reads CSARAYGNTIYF. CDR3 sequence (DNA): TGCAGTGCTAGAGCCTATGGAAACACCATATATTTT.

The gene calls are TRBV20-1 and TRBJ2-3, with D maybe TRBD1 (5 bases). The CDR3 runs to 15 residues. V lost 3 bases and J lost 2, with 15 bases in between. CDR1 and CDR2 from the germline V gene are DFQATT and SNEGSKA (reference sequence). CDR3 sequence reads: CSARSLTGDTDTQYF. The CDR3 region has the DNA TGCAGTGCTAGGTCCTTAACAGGAGACACAGATACGCAGTATTTT.

This clonotype was counted only a few times. V and J are TRBV29-1 and TRBJ2-5; 9 bases are shared with TRBD2. Germline CDR1 SQVTM, CDR2 ANQGSEA. Germline trimming cut 1 base from V and 4 bases from J; bases unmatched to any gene: 13. The CDR3 has 17 amino acids. CDR3 region: CSVEGGGGGRRSETQYF. CDR3 sequence (DNA): TGCAGCGTTGAAGGGGGCGGGGGGGGGAGAAGGTCAGAGACCCAGTACTTC.

This clonotype was observed many times. This chain connects TRBV13 to TRBJ2-2; a possible D gene is TRBD1 (6 bases). Germline assignment: CDR1 PRHDT and CDR2 FYEKMQ (reference sequence). The CDR3 sequence is 16 residues long. V was pared by 5 bases and J by 1 base, with 14 bases between. Here the CDR3 reads CASSPKGRGNTGELFF. Written as DNA, the CDR3 is TGTGCCAGCAGCCCAAAAGGCAGGGGGAACACCGGGGAGCTGTTTTTT.

This clonotype was recorded many times. Here the CDR3 reads CASSQDPGLGDTQYF. In DNA, the CDR3 is TGTGCCAGCAGCCAGGACCCGGGACTAGGGGATACGCAGTATTTT. The chain recombines TRBV4-2 with TRBJ2-3; TRBD2 aligns across 8 bases. The CDR3 consists of 15 residues. Germline CDR1 and CDR2: LGHNA and YNFKEQ. Trimming removed 3 bases from V and 6 bases from J; junction bases left unmatched: 8.

The chain joins TRBV19 to TRBJ1-5, with D hard to call. From germline, CDR1 is LNHDA and CDR2 SQIVND (reference sequence). The V end lost 2 bases, the J end lost 0 bases, and 14 bases lay between the germline ends. This CDR3 spans 17 amino acids. The CDR3 bases are TGTGCCAGTAGTATACGAGAGGCAGCCTATAGCAATCAGCCCCAGCATTTT. Amino acids: CASSIREAAYSNQPQHF.

The J gene is TRBJ1-2, the V gene TRBV7-8; 11 bases agree with TRBD1. V was clipped by 6 bases and J by 5 bases; unmatched bases: 8. This CDR3 spans 15 amino acids. Germline V gene sequence: CDR1 SGHVS, CDR2 FQNEAQ. The CDR3 nucleotides read TGTGCCAGCAGACCGGGACAGGGGGATGCGTATGGCTACACCTTC. As protein: CASRPGQGDAYGYTF.

With respect to this clonotype: One base away lies a much larger clone, so this may be a sequencing read error. This chain joins TRBV7-9 and TRBJ2-5, with 8 bases fitting TRBD2. Gene TRBJ2-1 matches the end of the DNA better, so the J call may be wrong. The CDR3 covers 16 residues. The germline V gene has CDR1 SEHNR and CDR2 FQNEAQ (reference sequence). This chain's CDR3 is CASSLLERGGKNEQFF. The CDR3 nucleotides are TGTGCCAGCAGCTTACTTGAACGGGGGGGCAAGAATGAGCAGTTCTTC.

The table lists this clonotype with a count of one. This rearrangement joins TRBV2 to TRBJ1-6; the D is unclear. The CDR3 has 16 amino acids. V lost 0 bases and J 6 bases, leaving 12 bases between the germline ends. Germline CDR1 reads SNHLY; CDR2 reads FYNNEI. The CDR3 loop reads CASSEARAGGNSPLHF. The CDR3 DNA sequence: TGTGCCAGCAGTGAAGCGCGGGCGGGAGGTAATTCACCCCTCCACTTT.

The sample holds many counts of this clonotype. This chain links TRBV30 with TRBJ1-1; no definite D call. CDR3 length: 13 amino acids. CDR1 and CDR2 (germline): GTSNPN, SVGIG (reference sequence). V lost 4 bases to trimming and J lost 1 base, with 10 bases between them. This CDR3 is CAWISTWNTEAFF. The CDR3 bases are TGTGCCTGGATTTCTACGTGGAACACTGAAGCTTTCTTT.

The chain carries TRBV27 and TRBJ2-1, with 7 nucleotides matching TRBD2. CDR1 and CDR2 from the germline V gene are MNHEY and SMNVEV (reference sequence). V shed 6 bases, J shed 4 bases, and the junction held 6 bases outside the gene matches. This CDR3 is built from 14 residues. CDR3 sequence: CASRIAGGYNEQFF. CDR3 DNA sequence: TGTGCCAGCAGGATAGCGGGCGGGTACAATGAGCAGTTCTTC.

This clonotype has ten or more counts. The chain employs TRBV7-8 and TRBJ2-3; no definite D call. V lost 2 bases and J 1 base, leaving 7 bases between the germline ends. The germline V gene encodes CDR1 SGHVS and CDR2 FQNEAQ. The CDR3 sequence is 14 residues long. The CDR3 nucleotides are TGTGCCAGCAGCTTATTCACAGGCACAGATACGCAGTATTTT. Protein sequence: CASSLFTGTDTQYF.

This clonotype was detected a few times. The V call is TRBV6-1, the J call TRBJ1-6, with D tentatively TRBD1 (5 bases). The germline V gene has CDR1 MNHNS and CDR2 SASEGT. This CDR3 region has 14 residues. The V end was cut by 6 bases, the J end by 7 bases, with 13 bases between. CDR3 region: CASSPGRKNSPLHF. CDR3 nucleotide sequence: TGTGCCAGCAGCCCGGGACGGAAAAATTCACCCCTCCACTTT.

V usage is TRBV19 and J usage is TRBJ2-7, with D possibly matching TRBD1 (5 bases). The CDR3 spans 13 residues. Looked up from germline, CDR1 is LNHDA and CDR2 is SQIVND (reference sequence). Trimming pared 6 bases from V and 5 bases from J, leaving 14 bases between. The CDR3 region is CASRGAGLNEQYF. In nucleotides, the CDR3 is TGTGCCAGTAGAGGGGCAGGATTGAACGAGCAGTACTTC.

In this sample, this clonotype turned up many times. The junction shows a germline mismatch at one end, possibly a read error. CDR3 in DNA: TGTGCCAGCAGCTTAGGTGTGACAGGCACACATACGCAGTATTTT. Its protein is CASSLGVTGTHTQYF. This chain uses TRBV11-2 with TRBJ2-3, with a tentative D call TRBD1 (6 bases). CDR3 length: 15 amino acids. Germline CDR1 is SGHAT and CDR2 is FQNNGV.

This clonotype showed up many times. J is TRBJ2-5 and V is TRBV30; unclear D gene. The germline gives CDR1 GTSNPN, CDR2 SVGIG (reference sequence). The CDR3 runs 12 residues. V lost 4 bases and J 0 bases, leaving 6 bases between the germline ends. Here the CDR3 DNA reads TGTGCCTGGACCCTGTACCAAGAGACCCAGTACTTC. This codes for CAWTLYQETQYF.

Remarks on this clonotype: A read error is possible here, since a much larger clone lies one base away. The rearrangement uses TRBV7-2 and TRBJ2-7; D is perhaps TRBD2 (5 bases). With 8 bases removed from V and 3 bases from J, the gap between germline ends came to 11 bases. Per the germline V gene, CDR1 is SGHTA and CDR2 is FQGNSA. CDR3 size: 12 residues. The CDR3 DNA reads as TGTGCCAGCGGGCTAGCAGGCTACGAGCAGTACTTC. Its protein is CASGLAGYEQYF.